The T cell receptor (beta chain) described here comes from a study of PD-1 blockade in classical Hodgkin lymphoma. As for the study in general: Patients received nivolumab 3 mg/kg intravenously every 2 weeks.

Relapse after autologous stem cell transplantation occurred in every patient, and brentuximab vedotin exposure varied. Purification of CD4+ T cells from thawed PBMCs was performed via magnetic negative selection. TCRdb keeps only in-frame clones here, not all; method: immunoSEQ multiplex PCR. The sample has roughly 7,500 clones; about 77% are singletons. CDR1 and CDR2 from the germline V gene are SEHNR and FQNEAQ (reference sequence). Trimming took 5 bases from V and 0 from J; bases not matched to a gene: 3. The CDR3 is made up of 15 amino acids. This clone appeared a few times. The sample consisted of CD4+ T cells from blood, taken at baseline. This rearrangement joins TRBV7-9 to TRBJ1-3; the match to TRBD1 covers 8 bases. The TCR comes from a human donor with classical Hodgkin lymphoma. As DNA, the CDR3 is TGTGCCAGCAGCAAAACAGGGGGCTCTGGAAACACCATATATTTT. This sequence encodes CASSKTGGSGNTIYF.